These 22 T cell receptor beta chains were all obtained from the same sample, sequenced in a study of blood T cell repertoires in COVID-19. Clones were sequenced by immunoSEQ multiplex PCR, and TCRdb holds only the in-frame ones, with some missing. Among a few hundred thousand clones listed, roughly 82% were seen once. Sequenced sample: peripheral blood. These receptors were taken from a man at least 80 years old with acute or convalescent COVID-19.

V and J are TRBV7-8 and TRBJ1-1; D unclear. Between the trimmed V and J ends, which lost 3 bases and 6 bases, there was a span of 14 bases. The CDR3 has 14 residues. Germline CDR1 and CDR2: SGHVS and FQNEAQ. CDR3 sequence (DNA): TGTGCCAGCAGCTTGCTACGGACGAGGGCTGAAGCTTTCTTT. Translation gives CASSLLRTRAEAFF.

J is TRBJ2-7 and V is TRBV5-1; 8 bases line up with TRBD2. The CDR3 is 15 amino acids. Germline CDR1 is SGHRS and CDR2 is YFSETQ. J gave up 5 bases and V 7 bases, and 14 bases lay outside the gene matches. CDR3 sequence (DNA): TGCGCCAGCGGACCTCACGGGGGGGCTACCGACGAGCAGTACTTC. Translation: CASGPHGGATDEQYF.

The chain joins TRBV19 to TRBJ1-6; 7 nucleotides line up with TRBD1. Germline assignment: CDR1 LNHDA and CDR2 SQIVND (reference sequence). With 4 bases clipped from V and 11 bases from J, the junction kept 8 bases outside the gene matches. This CDR3 is 14 amino acids long. CDR3 bases: TGTGCCAGTAGTAACCGGGACAGCGGAGCACCCCTCCACTTT. This encodes CASSNRDSGAPLHF.

The rearrangement uses TRBV7-9 and TRBJ2-2; 7 nucleotides line up with TRBD1. V was pared by 5 bases and J by 2 bases, with 5 bases of the junction left unmatched. Per the germline V gene, CDR1 is SEHNR and CDR2 is FQNEAQ (reference sequence). The CDR3 contains 15 residues. This CDR3 reads CASSARDSNTGELFF. The DNA of the CDR3 is TGTGCCAGCAGCGCCCGGGACAGCAACACCGGGGAGCTGTTTTTT.

The chain links TRBV5-1 to TRBJ1-2, with a weak D call TRBD1 (6 bases). Trimming removed 0 bases at V and 2 bases at J, with 8 bases between. Germline loops: CDR1 SGHRS, CDR2 YFSETQ. This CDR3 is built from 14 residues. The CDR3 bases are TGCGCCAGCAGCTTGGAAGGGACAAACTATGGCTACACCTTC. It yields the protein CASSLEGTNYGYTF.

This sequence joins TRBV28 and TRBJ2-1; TRBD2 matches 9 bases. Germline trimming cut 5 bases from V and 8 bases from J; bases unmatched to any gene: 13. The CDR3 length is 16 residues. CDR1 and CDR2 (germline): MDHEN, SYDVKM. The CDR3 nucleotides are TGTGCCAGCAGTCCCCTGGGGAGCGGGAGGATCTATGAGCAGTTCTTC. The encoded protein is CASSPLGSGRIYEQFF.

The V and J genes are TRBV9 and TRBJ2-3; 9 bases line up with TRBD2. The CDR3 runs to 17 residues. V shed 0 bases, J shed 6 bases, and the junction held 11 bases outside the gene matches. The germline V gene has CDR1 SGDLS and CDR2 YYNGEE. CDR3 sequence: CASSVGGSGRVGDTQYF. CDR3 DNA sequence: TGTGCCAGCAGCGTAGGAGGTAGCGGGAGAGTCGGGGATACGCAGTATTTT.

For this clone: Distinct nucleotide sequences in the sample also encode this CDR3. V is TRBV19 and J is TRBJ1-1; D call uncertain. The CDR3 is 13 residues long. Per the germline V gene, CDR1 is LNHDA and CDR2 is SQIVND (reference sequence). Trimming cost V 3 bases and J 2 bases, with 7 bases left between them. CDR3 DNA sequence: TGTGCCAGTAGTATCGACATTAACACTGAAGCTTTCTTT. Residues: CASSIDINTEAFF.

In its sample, this clone was seen once. The CDR3 sequence is CASSPPARPGETQYF. As DNA, the CDR3 is TGTGCCAGCTCACCACCGGCCCGCCCCGGGGAGACCCAGTACTTC. J is TRBJ2-5 and V is TRBV18; D is uncertain. CDR1 is KGHSH, CDR2 LQKENI, per germline. The CDR3 is made up of 15 amino acids. V dropped 0 bases and J dropped 5 bases, with 13 bases sitting between them.

V gene TRBV5-1 combines with J gene TRBJ1-1, with 8 bases aligning to TRBD1. The V and J ends lost 4 bases and 4 bases, in that order; junction bases with no gene match: 9. This CDR3 is 15 amino acids long. From germline, CDR1 is SGHRS and CDR2 YFSETQ. The CDR3 DNA is TGCGCCAGCAGCCTGCAGGGGGCGTATGGCACTGAAGCTTTCTTT. Translating gives CASSLQGAYGTEAFF.

The chain recombines TRBV9 with TRBJ2-1; 12 bases are shared with TRBD1. Germline-derived CDR1 and CDR2 are SGDLS and YYNGEE. This CDR3 has 15 amino acids. V lost 0 bases and J lost 6; bases outside the gene matches: 1. DNA of the CDR3: TGTGCCAGCAGCGTAGAGGGACAGGGGGCCAATGAGCAGTTCTTC. This sequence encodes CASSVEGQGANEQFF.

The rearrangement uses TRBV28 and TRBJ1-4; no definite D call. CDR1 and CDR2 from the germline V gene are MDHEN and SYDVKM. CDR3 length: 12 amino acids. Trimming took off 11 bases at V and 8 bases at J, with 15 bases between the two ends. CDR3 sequence reads: CAPPRFLEKLFF. DNA of the CDR3: TGTGCCCCCCCCCGGTTTTTGGAAAAACTGTTTTTT.

This clone was seen a single time. V and J are TRBV5-4 and TRBJ2-2; D perhaps matches TRBD2 (6 bases). This CDR3 is built from 17 residues. Trimming took off 4 bases at V and 4 bases at J, with 20 bases between the two ends. Germline loops: CDR1 SGHNT, CDR2 YYREEE (reference sequence). The CDR3 DNA follows: TGTGCCAGCAGCCCTCCGGACTACCCGTTTGGCACCGGGGAGCTGTTTTTT. It specifies CASSPPDYPFGTGELFF.

This clone showed up just a few times. CDR3 coding DNA: TGTGCCAGCAGTCCCGGGACAGCCTACGAGCAGTACTTC. It codes for CASSPGTAYEQYF. This sequence joins TRBV27 and TRBJ2-7; 7 positions agree with TRBD1. Germline V gene lookup returns CDR1 MNHEY and CDR2 SMNVEV (reference sequence). The CDR3 covers 13 residues. The V segment lost 5 bases and the J segment 2 bases; nucleotides outside the gene matches: 3.

The gene calls are TRBV12-3 or TRBV12-4 and TRBJ2-1; the match to TRBD1 covers 7 bases. Unmatched junction bases numbered 10, after V lost 8 bases and J lost 9 bases. This CDR3 contains 13 residues. This CDR3 is CASRRQGVGEQFF. For the CDR3, the DNA is TGTGCCAGCCGACGACAGGGTGTGGGTGAGCAGTTCTTC.

V gene TRBV25-1 combines with J gene TRBJ2-1; D perhaps matches TRBD2 (5 bases). The V gene's germline CDR1 is MGHDK and CDR2 SYGVNS. The CDR3 length is 11 residues. The V end lost 9 bases, the J end lost 7 bases, and 10 bases lay between the germline ends. In DNA form, the CDR3 reads TGTGCCAGTAGCGAGGAAAATGAGCAGTTCTTC. Translated, it gives CASSEENEQFF.

This clone was counted once. The CDR3 here is CASSIQGGVSTDTQYF. CDR3 sequence (DNA): TGTGCCAGTAGTATCCAGGGGGGCGTAAGCACAGATACGCAGTATTTT. V is TRBV19 and J is TRBJ2-3; D might be TRBD1 (7 bases). Germline CDR1 is LNHDA and CDR2 is SQIVND (reference sequence). Trimming cost V 3 bases and J 0 bases, with 13 bases left between them. The CDR3 runs 16 residues.

V is TRBV7-8 and J is TRBJ2-2; 7 bases agree with TRBD2. The CDR3 is made up of 15 amino acids. CDR1 is SGHVS, CDR2 FQNEAQ, per germline. Trimming cost V 5 bases and J 6 bases; bases outside gene matches: 9. The CDR3 sequence is CASSPFASGSGELFF. CDR3 sequence (DNA): TGTGCCAGCAGCCCCTTTGCTAGCGGCTCCGGGGAGCTGTTTTTT.

The gene calls are TRBV7-2 and TRBJ2-2; D is unclear. The CDR3 has 14 residues. The germline V gene encodes CDR1 SGHTA and CDR2 FQGNSA. The V gene lost 5 bases and the J gene lost 6 bases, with 13 bases spanning the gap. In nucleotides, the CDR3 is TGTGCCAGCAGCCTCTTAACAGCTTCCGGGGAGCTGTTTTTT. It encodes CASSLLTASGELFF. Full variable domain (remainder filled in from reference TRBV7-2 and TRBJ2-2): GAGVSQSPSNKVTEKGKDVELRCDPISGHTALYWYRQSLGQGLEFLIYFQGNSAPDKSGLPSDRFSAERTGGSVSTLTIQRTQQEDSAVYLCASSLLTASGELFFGEGSRLTVL.

The genes are TRBV19 and TRBJ1-5; 7 bases agree with TRBD1. The J segment lost 4 bases and the V segment lost 3 bases, leaving 6 bases of the junction unmatched. The germline CDR1 and CDR2 sequences are LNHDA and SQIVND (reference sequence). The length of the CDR3 is 15 residues. Written as DNA, the CDR3 is TGTGCCAGTAGTATGCTTTGGGACAGTAATCAGCCCCAGCATTTT. Amino acid sequence: CASSMLWDSNQPQHF.

This clone was seen a handful of times. The V call is TRBV3-1 (or the pseudogene TRBV3-2), the J call TRBJ1-2; a weak D match, TRBD1 (5 bases). V lost 2 bases and J 7 bases, leaving 14 bases between the germline ends. Germline CDR1 LGHDT, CDR2 YNNKEL (reference sequence). This CDR3 is 14 amino acids long. The CDR3 sequence is CASSQPPSGGGYTF. The CDR3 DNA reads as TGTGCCAGCAGCCAACCCCCGTCCGGGGGTGGCTACACCTTC.

This chain uses TRBV7-3 with TRBJ2-2; D not certain. This CDR3 spans 14 amino acids. CDR1 is SGHTA, CDR2 FQGTGA, per germline. The V end was cut by 7 bases, the J end by 6 bases, with 15 bases between. CDR3 nucleotide sequence: TGTGCCAGCACTTCTACTTCGGTGCCCGGGGAGCTGTTTTTT. Its translation is CASTSTSVPGELFF.